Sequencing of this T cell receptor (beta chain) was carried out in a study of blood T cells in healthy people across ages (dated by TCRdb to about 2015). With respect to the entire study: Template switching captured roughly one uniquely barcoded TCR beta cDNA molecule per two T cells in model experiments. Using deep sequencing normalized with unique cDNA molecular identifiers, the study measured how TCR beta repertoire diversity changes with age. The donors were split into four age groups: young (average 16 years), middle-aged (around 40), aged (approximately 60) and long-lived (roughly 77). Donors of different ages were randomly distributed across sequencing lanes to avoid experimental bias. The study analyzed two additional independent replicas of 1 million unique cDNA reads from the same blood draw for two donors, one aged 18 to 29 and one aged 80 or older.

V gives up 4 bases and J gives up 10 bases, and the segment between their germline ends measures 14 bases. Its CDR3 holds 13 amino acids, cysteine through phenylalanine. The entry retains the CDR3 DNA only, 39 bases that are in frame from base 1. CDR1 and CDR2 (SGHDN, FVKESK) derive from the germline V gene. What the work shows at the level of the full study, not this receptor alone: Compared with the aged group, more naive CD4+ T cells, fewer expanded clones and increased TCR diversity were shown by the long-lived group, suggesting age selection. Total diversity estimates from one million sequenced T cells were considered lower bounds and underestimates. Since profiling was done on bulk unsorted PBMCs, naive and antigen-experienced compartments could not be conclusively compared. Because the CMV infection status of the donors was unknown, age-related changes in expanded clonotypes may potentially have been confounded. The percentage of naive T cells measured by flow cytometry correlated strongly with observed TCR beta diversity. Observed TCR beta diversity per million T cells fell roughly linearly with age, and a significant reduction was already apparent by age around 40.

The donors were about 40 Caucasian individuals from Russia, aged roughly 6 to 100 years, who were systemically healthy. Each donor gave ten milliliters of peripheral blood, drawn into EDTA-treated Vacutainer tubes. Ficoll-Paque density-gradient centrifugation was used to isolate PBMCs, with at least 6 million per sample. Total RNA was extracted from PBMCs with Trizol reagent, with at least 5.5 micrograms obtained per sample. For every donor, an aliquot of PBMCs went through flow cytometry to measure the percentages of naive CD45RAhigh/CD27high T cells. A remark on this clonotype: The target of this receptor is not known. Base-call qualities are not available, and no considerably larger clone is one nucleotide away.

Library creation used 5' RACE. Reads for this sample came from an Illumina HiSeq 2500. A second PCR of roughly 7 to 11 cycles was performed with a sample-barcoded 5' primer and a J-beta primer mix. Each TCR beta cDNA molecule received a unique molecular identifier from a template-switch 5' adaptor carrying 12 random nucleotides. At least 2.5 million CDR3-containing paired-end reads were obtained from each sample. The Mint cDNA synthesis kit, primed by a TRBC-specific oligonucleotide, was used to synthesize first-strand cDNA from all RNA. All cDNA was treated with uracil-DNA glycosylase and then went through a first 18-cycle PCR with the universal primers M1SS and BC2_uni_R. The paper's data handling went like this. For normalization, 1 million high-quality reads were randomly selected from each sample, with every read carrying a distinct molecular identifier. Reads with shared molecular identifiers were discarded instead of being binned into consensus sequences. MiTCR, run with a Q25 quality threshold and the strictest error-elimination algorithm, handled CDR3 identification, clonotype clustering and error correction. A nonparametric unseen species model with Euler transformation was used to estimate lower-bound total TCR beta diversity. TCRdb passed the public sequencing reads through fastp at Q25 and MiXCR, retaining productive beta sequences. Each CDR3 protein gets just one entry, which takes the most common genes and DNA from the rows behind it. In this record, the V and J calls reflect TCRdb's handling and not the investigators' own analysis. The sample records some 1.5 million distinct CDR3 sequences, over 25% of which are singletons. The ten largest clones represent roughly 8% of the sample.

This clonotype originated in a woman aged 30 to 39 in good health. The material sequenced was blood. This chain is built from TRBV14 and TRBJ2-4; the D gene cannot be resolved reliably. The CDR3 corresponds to CASSPSRPGIQYF. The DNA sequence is TGTGCCAGCAGCCCTTCAAGGCCCGGGATTCAGTACTTC.